One sample yielded the 5 T cell receptor beta chains listed below, sequenced in a study of T cell repertoires in cytomegalovirus infection. TCRdb reanalysed the reads using MiXCR and keeps one entry per CDR3 protein. The sample has roughly 500,000 distinct CDR3 sequences, roughly a third seen once; the top ten hold under 20%. The antigens these receptors bind are not known. Sequencing was performed on cultured PBMCs, taken from culture after CMV antigen stimulation. These receptors all stem from a human donor in good health (CMV status not recorded). Some clones in this sample may be carry-over from other donors' samples.

The chain employs TRBV6-2 or TRBV6-3 and TRBJ2-7; unclear D gene. From germline, CDR1 is MNHEY and CDR2 SVGEGT. Trimming shortened V by 5 bases and J by 1 base, and 15 bases separated the two germline ends. CDR3 length: 15 amino acids. Written as DNA, the CDR3 is TGTGCCAGCAGTAAAAGCCGGACCCGGTCCTACGAGCAGTACGTC. Its protein is CASSKSRTRSYEQYV.

The sample holds a few counts of this clonotype. The genes are TRBV10-3 and TRBJ1-5, with a possible D match to TRBD1 (6 bases). V was pared by 6 bases and J by 4 bases, with 16 bases between. This CDR3 is 15 amino acids long. Germline CDR1 reads ENHRY; CDR2 reads SYGVKD. The CDR3 protein is CAISKDRVGNQPQHF. Written as DNA, the CDR3 is TGTGCCATCAGCAAGGACAGAGTTGGGAATCAGCCCCAGCATTTT.

This clonotype was recorded a few times. This chain connects TRBV7-6 to TRBJ2-1; TRBD2 agrees at 8 bases. The junction had 5 bases not matched to a gene; V was cut back by 3 bases and J by 4 bases. Germline CDR1 and CDR2: SGHVS and FNYEAQ. CDR3 length: 15 residues. The CDR3 nucleotides read TGTGCCAGCAGCTTGGGGGGGACTAGGTACAATGAGCAGTTCTTC. Translation: CASSLGGTRYNEQFF.

In this sample, this clonotype turned up a few times. The chain combines TRBV11-3 with TRBJ2-1; 10 bases are shared with TRBD2. V shed 5 bases and J 2 bases; nucleotides not matched to a gene: 6. This CDR3 is 16 amino acids long. CDR1 and CDR2 (germline): SGHNT, YENEEA. CDR3 sequence: CASSPGSGRAYNEQFF. The CDR3 nucleotides read TGTGCCAGCAGCCCGGGGAGCGGGAGGGCCTACAATGAGCAGTTCTTC.

This clonotype has ten or more counts. The V gene is TRBV7-2, the J gene TRBJ2-2; no reliable D call. V gave up 1 base and J gave up 3 bases, with 12 bases separating them. The CDR3 has 16 amino acids. Per germline, CDR1 SGHTA and CDR2 FQGNSA. The CDR3 loop reads CASSLGDIRYTGELFF. CDR3 DNA: TGTGCCAGCAGCTTAGGAGACATTCGTTACACCGGGGAGCTGTTTTTT. The variable domain in full, with the rest retrieved from reference TRBV7-2 and TRBJ2-2, is GAGVSQSPSNKVTEKGKDVELRCDPISGHTALYWYRQSLGQGLEFLIYFQGNSAPDKSGLPSDRFSAERTGGSVSTLTIQRTQQEDSAVYLCASSLGDIRYTGELFFGEGSRLTVL.